The present TCR beta chain was sequenced within a study of shared clonotypes between healthy human individuals. This CDR3 region has 13 residues. Per germline, CDR1 MNHEY and CDR2 SMNVEV (reference sequence). V was clipped by 5 bases and J by 5 bases; unmatched bases: 4. TCRdb's copy holds only in-frame clones and misses some; the assay was immunoSEQ multiplex PCR. The top ten hold about 1.5% of the sample, which has around 2,000,000 clones, more than 85% seen once. Study-wide findings and caveats: Researchers found naive subsets generally carried larger estimated richness than memory subsets.

On this clone itself: The antigen is undetermined.

CD8 cells classed as naive were CD45RO-negative and positively selected for CCR7, excluding terminally differentiated effector memory CD45RA+ cells. The chain recombines TRBV27 with TRBJ2-7; TRBD1 agrees at 9 bases. The sequence was collected from a man between 18 and 29 years old in good health. Some clones in this sample may be carry-over from other donors' samples. The sequenced sample was naive CD8+ T cells from PBMCs. CDR3 bases: TGTGCCAGCAGTCCGGGACAGGGCCACGAGCAGTACTTC. Residues: CASSPGQGHEQYF.